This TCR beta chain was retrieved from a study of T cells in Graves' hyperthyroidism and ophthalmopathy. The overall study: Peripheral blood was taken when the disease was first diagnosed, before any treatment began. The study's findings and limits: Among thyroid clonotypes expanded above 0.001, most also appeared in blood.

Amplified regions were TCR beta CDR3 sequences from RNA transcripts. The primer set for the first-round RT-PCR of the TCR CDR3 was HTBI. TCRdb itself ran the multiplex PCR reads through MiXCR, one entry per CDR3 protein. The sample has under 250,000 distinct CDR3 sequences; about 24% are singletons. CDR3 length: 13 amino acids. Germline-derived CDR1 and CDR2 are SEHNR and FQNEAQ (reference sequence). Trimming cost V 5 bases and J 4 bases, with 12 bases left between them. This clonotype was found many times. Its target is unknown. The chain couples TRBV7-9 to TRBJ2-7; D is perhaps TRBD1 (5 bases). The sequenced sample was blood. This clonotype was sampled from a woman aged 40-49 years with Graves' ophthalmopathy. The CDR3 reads CASSHSTEYEQYF. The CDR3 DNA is TGTGCCAGCAGCCATTCGACAGAGTACGAGCAGTACTTC. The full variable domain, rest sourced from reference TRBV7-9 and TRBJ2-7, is DTGVSQNPRHKITKRGQNVTFRCDPISEHNRLYWYRQTLGQGPEFLTYFQNEAQLEKSRLLSDRFSAERPKGSFSTLEIQRTEQGDSAMYLCASSHSTEYEQYFGPGTRLTVT.